The next 18 T cell receptor beta chains were all read from a single sample in a study of CD8 T cells in ankylosing spondylitis. TCRdb processed the 5' RACE reads anew with MiXCR; each CDR3 protein has one entry. The sample consists of some 26,000 distinct CDR3 sequences, about a sixth of them appearing once. Sequencing was performed on blood. These receptors were collected from a male donor with ankylosing spondylitis or in good health (not recorded which).

This clonotype was observed at least ten times. The chain carries TRBV27 and TRBJ1-1; D perhaps matches TRBD1 (5 bases). V gave up 5 bases and J gave up 4 bases, with 17 bases separating them. The CDR3 is made up of 15 amino acids. Germline V gene sequence: CDR1 MNHEY, CDR2 SMNVEV (reference sequence). The CDR3 nucleotides are TGTGCCAGCAGTACTCCAGGGATCGTGGCCACTGAAGCTTTCTTT. Protein sequence: CASSTPGIVATEAFF.

The genes are TRBV29-1 and TRBJ2-5, with D perhaps assigned TRBD1 or TRBD2 (5 bases each). CDR3 length: 13 amino acids. Trimming took 1 base from V and 1 from J, leaving 7 bases between them. Germline V lookup: CDR1 SQVTM, CDR2 ANQGSEA. CDR3 sequence (DNA): TGCAGCGTTGAAGGGGGACCCCAAGAGACCCAGTACTTC. Its translation is CSVEGGPQETQYF. The variable domain in full, completed from reference TRBV29-1 and TRBJ2-5, reads SAVISQKPSRDICQRGTSLTIQCQVDSQVTMMFWYRQQPGQSLTLIATANQGSEATYESGFVIDKFPISRPNLTFSTLTVSNMSPEDSSIYLCSVEGGPQETQYFGPGTRLLVL.

The chain uses TRBV25-1 and TRBJ1-5; 8 nucleotides line up with TRBD1. CDR1 and CDR2 (germline): MGHDK, SYGVNS. V gave up 7 bases and J gave up 6 bases; unmatched junction bases: 5. The CDR3 is 13 amino acids. DNA for the CDR3: TGTGCCAGCACTGCAGGGGGCCTTCAGCCCCAGCATTTT. It specifies CASTAGGLQPQHF.

This clonotype was detected a few times. The V gene is TRBV20-1, the J gene TRBJ2-5; the D gene is possibly TRBD1 (5 bases). This CDR3 region has 13 residues. Germline V gene data show CDR1 as DFQATT and CDR2 as SNEGSKA (reference sequence). Trimming took off 4 bases at V and 5 bases at J, with 14 bases between the two ends. The CDR3 DNA reads as TGCAGTGCTACCCAGGGTCCCTTGGAGACCCAGTACTTC. This gives the protein CSATQGPLETQYF.

This sequence joins TRBV20-1 and TRBJ2-1, with 7 positions matching TRBD2. Germline V gene sequence: CDR1 DFQATT, CDR2 SNEGSKA (reference sequence). The CDR3 contains 15 residues. V lost 6 bases, J lost 0 bases, and 8 bases stayed unmatched. The CDR3 reads CSAPKAGSSYNEQFF. The CDR3 DNA is TGCAGTGCCCCGAAAGCGGGGAGCTCCTACAATGAGCAGTTCTTC.

This clonotype showed up many times. J is TRBJ2-3 and V is TRBV12-3 or TRBV12-4; 12 bases are a match to TRBD2. J was trimmed by 3 bases and V by 6 bases; bases with no gene match: 7. This CDR3 comprises 16 residues. CDR3 region: CASRPGTSGLTDTQYF. DNA of the CDR3: TGTGCCAGCAGACCCGGGACTAGCGGGCTGACAGATACGCAGTATTTT.

There are many counts of this clonotype. The rearrangement joins TRBV20-1 to TRBJ2-1; D is perhaps TRBD1 (5 bases). CDR3 length: 14 residues. The germline V and J ends were trimmed by 1 base and 6 bases, with 13 bases remaining between them. Germline loops: CDR1 DFQATT, CDR2 SNEGSKA (reference sequence). CDR3 sequence reads: CSARGTLPLNEQFF. The CDR3 DNA follows: TGCAGTGCTAGAGGGACACTCCCTCTCAATGAGCAGTTCTTC.

This clonotype was observed a few times. The CDR3 here is CASRHDRGRANTGELFF. In DNA, the CDR3 is TGTGCCAGCAGACACGACAGGGGACGCGCGAACACCGGGGAGCTGTTTTTT. The chain combines TRBV28 with TRBJ2-2, with 8 nucleotides matching TRBD1. CDR1 and CDR2 from the germline V gene are MDHEN and SYDVKM. Losses at the gene ends were 6 bases for V and 0 bases for J; bases not matched to a gene: 9. This CDR3 region has 17 residues.

CDR3 nucleotides: TGTGCCAGCAGGTCAAAGGATAGCGGGAACACCGGGGAGCTGTTTTTT. It codes for CASRSKDSGNTGELFF. V and J are TRBV6-6 and TRBJ2-2; possible D gene TRBD2, 6 bases. CDR1 and CDR2 from the germline V gene are MNHNY and SVGAGI (reference sequence). Trimming stripped 6 bases from V and 1 base from J, with 15 bases between. CDR3 length: 16 amino acids.

This chain joins TRBV20-1 and TRBJ2-4; the D call may be TRBD1 or TRBD2 (6 bases each). Germline V gene sequence: CDR1 DFQATT, CDR2 SNEGSKA (reference sequence). V was clipped by 6 bases and J by 3 bases, with 12 bases between them. The CDR3 has 13 amino acids. Written as DNA, the CDR3 is TGCAGTGCGGAACAGGGAGGCAAAAACATTCAGTACTTC. It translates to CSAEQGGKNIQYF.

In its sample, this clonotype was seen many times. This chain connects TRBV12-3 or TRBV12-4 to TRBJ2-1; D is tentatively TRBD1 or TRBD2 (5 bases each). Trimming removed 6 bases from V and 6 bases from J, with 15 bases in between. The CDR3 covers 14 residues. CDR3 DNA sequence: TGTGCCAGCAGCCCTGGCGGGCAGGGCAATGAGCAGTTCTTC. Translated: CASSPGGQGNEQFF.

This clonotype was seen only a few times. This chain links TRBV20-1 with TRBJ2-1, with 13 bases lining up with TRBD2. The germline V gene has CDR1 DFQATT and CDR2 SNEGSKA (reference sequence). This CDR3 comprises 18 residues. V was pared by 7 bases and J by 8 bases, with 20 bases of the junction left unmatched. For the CDR3, the DNA is TGCAGTGTTCTCGAGGGCTTCACTAGCGGGGGGGTGAGGGATGAGCAGTTCTTC. Its translation: CSVLEGFTSGGVRDEQFF.

This clonotype has at least ten counts. This rearrangement joins TRBV6-2 or TRBV6-3 to TRBJ2-3, with 9 nucleotides matching TRBD2. Germline V gene sequence: CDR1 MNHEY, CDR2 SVGEGT. This CDR3 is 15 amino acids long. The V segment lost 2 bases and the J segment 6 bases; nucleotides outside the gene matches: 6. The CDR3 is CASSYLAGPRDTQYF. As DNA, the CDR3 is TGTGCCAGCAGTTACCTAGCGGGACCGAGGGATACGCAGTATTTT.

This clonotype was counted a few times. The chain recombines TRBV10-1 with TRBJ1-5, with TRBD1 as a possible D gene (5 bases). The V gene lost 5 bases and the J gene lost 7 bases, with 9 bases spanning the gap. This CDR3 has 12 amino acids. The germline V gene encodes CDR1 WNHNN and CDR2 SYGVQD (reference sequence). CDR3 loop: CASSTTEQPQHF. The CDR3 DNA reads TGCGCCAGCAGTACGACAGAGCAGCCCCAGCATTTT.

This clonotype was recorded at least ten times. This chain joins TRBV12-5 and TRBJ2-4; D call uncertain. This CDR3 spans 16 amino acids. The germline V and J ends were trimmed by 2 bases and 4 bases, with 15 bases remaining between them. Germline V gene data show CDR1 as LGHNT and CDR2 as FRNRAP. The CDR3 nucleotides are TGTGCTAGTGGTTTGTCCAGAAAGGGCCCTAAAAACATTCAGTACTTC. It translates to CASGLSRKGPKNIQYF.

The chain recombines TRBV28 with TRBJ2-5, with D possibly being TRBD2 (6 bases). V gave up 5 bases and J gave up 7 bases, with 23 bases separating them. The germline V gene encodes CDR1 MDHEN and CDR2 SYDVKM. The CDR3 length is 16 residues. CDR3 in amino acids: CASSPTGTPRYGTQYF. The CDR3 region has the DNA TGTGCCAGCAGTCCCACCGGGACTCCCAGATATGGGACCCAGTACTTC.

This clonotype was seen only a few times. The chain links TRBV28 to TRBJ2-4; D possibly corresponds to TRBD2 (5 bases). Trimming cost V 6 bases and J 4 bases, with 16 bases left between them. The CDR3 sequence is 15 residues long. Germline V CDR1 and CDR2: MDHEN, SYDVKM. CDR3 in amino acids: CASRPITSGKNIQYF. The CDR3 DNA reads TGTGCCAGCAGGCCTATAACCAGCGGAAAAAACATTCAGTACTTC.

The chain is built from TRBV7-3 and TRBJ2-2; D uncertain. V lost 0 bases, J lost 7 bases, and 6 bases lay in between. The CDR3 loop spans 13 amino acids. Germline V gene lookup returns CDR1 SGHTA and CDR2 FQGTGA. CDR3 coding DNA: TGTGCCAGCAGCTTAACCCCAGTCGGGGAGCTGTTTTTT. Protein sequence: CASSLTPVGELFF. The complete variable domain, with remaining parts taken from reference TRBV7-3 and TRBJ2-2, reads GAGVSQTPSNKVTEKGKYVELRCDPISGHTALYWYRQSLGQGPEFLIYFQGTGAADDSGLPNDRFFAVRPEGSVSTLKIQRTERGDSAVYLCASSLTPVGELFFGEGSRLTVL.